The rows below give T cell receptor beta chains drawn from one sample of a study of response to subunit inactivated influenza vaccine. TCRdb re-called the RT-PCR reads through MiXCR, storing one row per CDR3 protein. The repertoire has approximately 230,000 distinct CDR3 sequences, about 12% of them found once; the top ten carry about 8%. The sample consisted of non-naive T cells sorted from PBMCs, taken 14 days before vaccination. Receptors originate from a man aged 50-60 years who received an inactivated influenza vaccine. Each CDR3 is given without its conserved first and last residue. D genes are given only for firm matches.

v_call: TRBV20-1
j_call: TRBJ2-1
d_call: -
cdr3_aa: SVLGRRGSYNEQF

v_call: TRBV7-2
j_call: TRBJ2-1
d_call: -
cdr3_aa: ASSPGGRGSYNEQF

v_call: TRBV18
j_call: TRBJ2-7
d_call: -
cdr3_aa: ASSPLAMGEQY

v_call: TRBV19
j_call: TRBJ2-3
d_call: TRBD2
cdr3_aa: ASSRLSSGDLTDTQY

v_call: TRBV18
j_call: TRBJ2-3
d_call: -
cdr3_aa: ASSPPREIYGTQY

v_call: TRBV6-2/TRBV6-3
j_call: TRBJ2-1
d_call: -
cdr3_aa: ASSIIGGGRLYNEQF

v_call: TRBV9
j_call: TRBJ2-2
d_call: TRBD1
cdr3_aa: ASSPRQGRNTGELF

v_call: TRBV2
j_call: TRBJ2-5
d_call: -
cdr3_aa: ASSEGSGATQY

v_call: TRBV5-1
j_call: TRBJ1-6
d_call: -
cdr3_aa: ASSLEEGVPGGSPLH

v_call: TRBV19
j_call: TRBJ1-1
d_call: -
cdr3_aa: ASTTLQQNTEAF

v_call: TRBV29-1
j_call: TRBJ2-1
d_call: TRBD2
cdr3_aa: STQAGVSNEQF

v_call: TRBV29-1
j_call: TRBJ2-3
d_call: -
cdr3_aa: SGSGGTDTQY

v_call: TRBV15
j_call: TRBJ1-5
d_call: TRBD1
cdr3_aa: ATELDRGKQPQH

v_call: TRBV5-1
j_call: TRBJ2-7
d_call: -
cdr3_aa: ASSPDRIYEQY

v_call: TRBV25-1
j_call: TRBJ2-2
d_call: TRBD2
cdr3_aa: ASKGLAGGRGTGELF

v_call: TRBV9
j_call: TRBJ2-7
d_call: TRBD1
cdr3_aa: ASSVVGTGNEQY

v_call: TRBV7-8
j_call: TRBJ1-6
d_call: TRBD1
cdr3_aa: ASSLEGAQNSPLH

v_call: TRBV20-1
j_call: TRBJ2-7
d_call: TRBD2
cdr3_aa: SARELAGDTAEQY

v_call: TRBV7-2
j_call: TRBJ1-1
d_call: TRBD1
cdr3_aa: ASSLAPGTGSDAF

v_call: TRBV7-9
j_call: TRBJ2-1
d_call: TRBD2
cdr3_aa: ASSLGKLAGDYNEQF

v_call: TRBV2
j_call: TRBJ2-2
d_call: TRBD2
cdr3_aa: ASITGLGNTGELF

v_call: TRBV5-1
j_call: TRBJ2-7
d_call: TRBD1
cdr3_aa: ASSTGTAYEQY

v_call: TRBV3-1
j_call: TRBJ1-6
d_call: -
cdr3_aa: ASSQETHIRSPLH

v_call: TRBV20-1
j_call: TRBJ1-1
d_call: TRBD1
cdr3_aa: SAHTGTGDMGAF

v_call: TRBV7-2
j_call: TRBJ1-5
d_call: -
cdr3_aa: ASSLARDNQPQH

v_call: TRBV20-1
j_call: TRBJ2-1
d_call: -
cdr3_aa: SADFGPYNEQF

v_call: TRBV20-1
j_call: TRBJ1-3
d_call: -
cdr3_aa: SARGGMGNTIY

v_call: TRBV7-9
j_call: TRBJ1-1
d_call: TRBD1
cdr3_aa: AGSRDRGHGTEAF

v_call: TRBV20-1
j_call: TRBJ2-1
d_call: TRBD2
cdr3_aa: SVKRGGSYNEQF

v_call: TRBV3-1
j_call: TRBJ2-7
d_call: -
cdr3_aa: ASSQGVGAAYEQY

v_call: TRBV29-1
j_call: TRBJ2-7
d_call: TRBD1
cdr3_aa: SVTGQGHEQY

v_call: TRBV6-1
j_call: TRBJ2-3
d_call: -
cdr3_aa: ASSDIAGSTDTQY

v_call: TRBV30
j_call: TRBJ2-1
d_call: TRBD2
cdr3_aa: AWNQGTSGRGEQF

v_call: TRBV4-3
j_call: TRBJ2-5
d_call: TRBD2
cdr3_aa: ASSQVPRGGQETQY

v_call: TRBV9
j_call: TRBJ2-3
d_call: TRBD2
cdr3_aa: ASSVSSGRARDTQY

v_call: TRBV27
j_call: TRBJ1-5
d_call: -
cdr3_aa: ASSFGAEGQPQH

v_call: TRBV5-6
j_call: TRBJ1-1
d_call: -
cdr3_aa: ASSLKGETEAF